Each of the 26 T cell receptor beta chains below was sequenced from the same sample in a study of technical replicates of blood from several donors. Clones were read by immunoSEQ multiplex PCR, and TCRdb kept only the in-frame ones, dropping some. The sample has around 76,000 clones; about nine tenths are singletons. Input material: T cells isolated from PBMCs. The source is a human donor in good health.

This clone is a singleton in its sample. The rearrangement joins TRBV11-2 to TRBJ1-1, with D tentatively TRBD1 (6 bases). The germline V and J ends were trimmed by 5 bases and 1 base, with 11 bases remaining between them. Germline values: CDR1 SGHAT, CDR2 FQNNGV. The CDR3 extends over 14 amino acids. The CDR3: CASSPQGWNTEAFF. The CDR3 nucleotides read TGTGCCAGCAGCCCCCAGGGGTGGAACACTGAAGCTTTCTTT. Combining the CDR3 with reference TRBV11-2 and TRBJ1-1 gives the whole variable domain EAGVAQSPRYKIIEKRQSVAFWCNPISGHATLYWYQQILGQGPKLLIQFQNNGVVDDSQLPKDRFSAERLKGVDSTLKIQPAKLEDSAVYLCASSPQGWNTEAFFGQGTRLTVV.

The chain couples TRBV11-2 to TRBJ2-2; D call uncertain. Trimming took 7 bases from V and 7 from J, leaving 7 bases between them. There are 11 residues in the CDR3. The germline V gene has CDR1 SGHAT and CDR2 FQNNGV. CDR3 loop: CASKTGGELFF. In DNA, the CDR3 is TGTGCCAGCAAAACGGGCGGGGAGCTGTTTTTT.

The chain is built from TRBV5-1 and TRBJ1-1; 7 nucleotides line up with TRBD1. The J segment lost 2 bases and the V segment lost 4 bases, leaving 8 bases of the junction unmatched. The CDR3 extends over 15 amino acids. Germline-derived CDR1 and CDR2 are SGHRS and YFSETQ. CDR3 in amino acids: CASSPRGQSNTEAFF. In DNA, the CDR3 is TGCGCCAGCAGCCCAAGGGGACAGTCTAACACTGAAGCTTTCTTT.

The gene calls are TRBV19 and TRBJ2-5, with 7 bases fitting TRBD2. Unmatched junction bases numbered 7, after V lost 5 bases and J lost 1 base. Germline values: CDR1 LNHDA, CDR2 SQIVND (reference sequence). CDR3 length equals 15 residues. The CDR3 protein is CASSSTPGGQETQYF. DNA of the CDR3: TGTGCCAGTAGTTCCACCCCGGGGGGCCAAGAGACCCAGTACTTC.

This chain links TRBV27 with TRBJ2-6; 7 nucleotides match TRBD2. Germline V CDR1 and CDR2: MNHEY, SMNVEV (reference sequence). The CDR3 totals 17 residues. The junction had 6 bases not matched to a gene; V was cut back by 2 bases and J by 2 bases. CDR3 protein: CASSLGVGGAGANVLTF. In DNA form, the CDR3 reads TGTGCCAGCAGTTTAGGCGTTGGGGGGGCTGGGGCCAACGTCCTGACTTTC.

V usage is TRBV5-1 and J usage is TRBJ2-7; 7 bases match TRBD2. V shed 6 bases and J 2 bases; nucleotides not matched to a gene: 14. Germline CDR1 is SGHRS and CDR2 is YFSETQ. This CDR3 spans 16 amino acids. The CDR3 nucleotides read TGCGCCAGCACCACTAGCCCCGGGACTAACCCCTACGAGCAGTACTTC. Translating gives CASTTSPGTNPYEQYF.

J is TRBJ2-1 and V is TRBV10-2; D ambiguous. Germline V lookup: CDR1 WSHSY, CDR2 SAAADI. The CDR3 has 14 amino acids. V was clipped by 6 bases and J by 0 bases, with 9 bases between them. The DNA of the CDR3 is TGCGCCAGCAGCCCGACACTCTCCTACAATGAGCAGTTCTTC. Amino acid sequence: CASSPTLSYNEQFF.

This clone was recorded only once. The chain uses TRBV9 and TRBJ2-1, with D possibly matching TRBD2 (5 bases). The V end was cut by 6 bases, the J end by 0 bases, with 16 bases between. The CDR3 sequence is 16 residues long. Germline V lookup: CDR1 SGDLS, CDR2 YYNGEE. The CDR3 here is CASTRHSEYSYNEQFF. CDR3 nucleotides: TGTGCCAGCACCCGACATAGCGAGTACTCCTACAATGAGCAGTTCTTC.

The chain employs TRBV9 and TRBJ2-5; a weak D match, TRBD2 (5 bases). V was clipped by 0 bases and J by 1 base, with 7 bases between them. This CDR3 spans 14 amino acids. Germline V gene lookup returns CDR1 SGDLS and CDR2 YYNGEE. CDR3 nucleotide sequence: TGTGCCAGCAGCGTAGCCGGGATCCAAGAGACCCAGTACTTC. Amino acids: CASSVAGIQETQYF.

This clone has a single count. This chain joins TRBV6-5 and TRBJ2-7; TRBD1 matches 8 bases. CDR1 is MNHEY, CDR2 SVGAGI, per germline. The junction had 6 bases not matched to a gene; V was cut back by 1 base and J by 1 base. This CDR3 has 16 residues. The CDR3 coding sequence is TGTGCCAGCAGTTACTTTGGACAGGGTTATTCCTACGAGCAGTACTTC. This codes for CASSYFGQGYSYEQYF.

The CDR3 DNA reads TGCGCCAGCAGCTTTGGGACACCGAACACCGGGGAGCTGTTTTTT. It specifies CASSFGTPNTGELFF. The rearrangement links TRBV5-1 to TRBJ2-2, with a weak D call TRBD1 (6 bases). V lost 2 bases to trimming and J lost 0 bases, with 8 bases between them. CDR3 length equals 15 residues. The germline CDR1 and CDR2 sequences are SGHRS and YFSETQ.

The chain has TRBV21-1 and TRBJ2-2; the table names TRBD2, a call not compared with the DNA. TRBV21-1 is deemed a pseudogene. The CDR3 covers 18 residues. The CDR3 loop reads CASSKAVVRTSVSGELFF. The CDR3 nucleotides read TGTGCCAGCAGCAAAGCCGTTGTTAGGACTAGCGTTTCCGGGGAGCTGTTTTTT.

V is TRBV19 and J is TRBJ2-5; 8 nucleotides match TRBD2. The CDR3 spans 15 residues. V trimming: 6 bases; J trimming: 1 base; junction bases outside the gene matches: 7. Per the germline V gene, CDR1 is LNHDA and CDR2 is SQIVND (reference sequence). The CDR3: CASRRTSGPQETQYF. The CDR3 DNA is TGTGCCAGTAGAAGAACTAGCGGACCCCAAGAGACCCAGTACTTC.

The chain recombines TRBV7-3 with TRBJ2-7; 7 bases align to TRBD2. The CDR3 extends over 14 amino acids. The germline V gene encodes CDR1 SGHTA and CDR2 FQGTGA. V was pared by 8 bases and J by 2 bases, with 9 bases of the junction left unmatched. CDR3 DNA: TGTGCCAGCCAAGAGGCCAGCGGGGCCTACGAGCAGTACTTC. Translated: CASQEASGAYEQYF. Together with reference TRBV7-3 and TRBJ2-7, the CDR3 gives the full variable domain: GAGVSQTPSNKVTEKGKYVELRCDPISGHTALYWYRQSLGQGPEFLIYFQGTGAADDSGLPNDRFFAVRPEGSVSTLKIQRTERGDSAVYLCASQEASGAYEQYFGPGTRLTVT.

The genes are TRBV29-1 and TRBJ2-1; D possibly corresponds to TRBD1 (6 bases). The CDR3 spans 16 residues. The germline V and J ends were trimmed by 5 bases and 0 bases, with 17 bases remaining between them. Germline lookup yields CDR1 SQVTM and CDR2 ANQGSEA. CDR3 in amino acids: CSVYTGKVSSYNEQFF. CDR3 nucleotide sequence: TGCAGCGTTTACACAGGGAAGGTGAGCTCCTACAATGAGCAGTTCTTC.

This chain links TRBV25-1 with TRBJ1-1; unclear D gene. Between the trimmed V and J ends, which lost 2 bases and 1 base, there was a span of 8 bases. The CDR3 consists of 14 residues. Germline V gives CDR1 MGHDK, CDR2 SYGVNS. The CDR3 sequence is CASSEMNRNTEAFF. In DNA, the CDR3 is TGTGCCAGCAGTGAAATGAACAGGAACACTGAAGCTTTCTTT. The variable domain in full, with the rest retrieved from reference TRBV25-1 and TRBJ1-1, is EADIYQTPRYLVIGTGKKITLECSQTMGHDKMYWYQQDPGMELHLIHYSYGVNSTEKGDLSSESTVSRIRTEHFPLTLESARPSHTSQYLCASSEMNRNTEAFFGQGTRLTVV.

This chain links TRBV10-1 with TRBJ2-7; TRBD2 might be the D (5 bases). Germline V gives CDR1 WNHNN, CDR2 SYGVQD (reference sequence). Between the trimmed V and J ends, which lost 6 bases and 3 bases, there was a span of 9 bases. The CDR3 is made up of 12 amino acids. DNA for the CDR3: TGCGCCAGCAGGGAGGCTAGCTACGAGCAGTACTTC. Its protein product is CASREASYEQYF.

This clone showed up just a few times. The genes are TRBV30 and TRBJ2-1; tentatively, D is TRBD2 (5 bases). This CDR3 spans 11 amino acids. Per germline, CDR1 GTSNPN and CDR2 SVGIG (reference sequence). For the CDR3, the DNA is TGTGCTTCAAGGAAGAGGGATGAGCAGTTCTTC. It yields the protein CASRKRDEQFF. Full variable domain (remainder filled in from reference TRBV30 and TRBJ2-1): SQTIHQWPATLVQPVGSPLSLECTVEGTSNPNLYWYRQAAGRGLQLLFYSVGIGQISSEVPQNLSASRPQDRQFILSSKKLLLSDSGFYLCASRKRDEQFFGPGTRLTVL.

The CDR3 DNA sequence: TGTGCCATCAGAGACGGGAGGGCCGAAGTCGGGGAGCTGTTTTTT. As protein: CAIRDGRAEVGELFF. The genes are TRBV10-3 and TRBJ2-2, with 8 bases that match TRBD2. After removal of 6 bases from V and 7 bases from J, the junction contained 10 bases not matched to a gene. The CDR3 is 15 amino acids. CDR1 is ENHRY, CDR2 SYGVKD, per germline.

This chain links TRBV5-6 with TRBJ1-5; 7 bases fit TRBD1. The CDR3 extends over 18 amino acids. Germline CDR1 SGHDT, CDR2 YYEEEE. Trimming removed 2 bases from V and 3 bases from J; junction bases left unmatched: 14. The CDR3 region is CASSFNRNRGSHNQPQHF. CDR3 coding DNA: TGTGCCAGCAGCTTCAACCGAAACAGGGGCTCCCACAATCAGCCCCAGCATTTT.

The CDR3 DNA follows: TGCGCCAGCAACCCAGACAGGGTTGGTGGCTACACCTTC. This encodes CASNPDRVGGYTF. The rearrangement links TRBV10-2 to TRBJ1-2, with 7 bases identical to TRBD1. The ends lost 7 bases at V and 7 bases at J; junction bases unmatched: 9. The CDR3 has 13 amino acids. CDR1 and CDR2 from the germline V gene are WSHSY and SAAADI.

CDR3 protein: CASSLGGTGPNTGELFF. Here the CDR3 DNA reads TGCGCCAGCAGCTTGGGGGGGACAGGGCCGAACACCGGGGAGCTGTTTTTT. The chain employs TRBV5-1 and TRBJ2-2, with 9 bases fitting TRBD1. Germline V lookup: CDR1 SGHRS, CDR2 YFSETQ. The V and J ends lost 0 bases and 0 bases, in that order; junction bases with no gene match: 3. The CDR3 loop spans 17 amino acids.

The genes are TRBV10-2 and TRBJ2-4, with 10 bases aligning to TRBD2. CDR1 and CDR2 (germline): WSHSY, SAAADI. V shed 0 bases, J shed 0 bases, and the junction held 8 bases outside the gene matches. The CDR3 consists of 19 residues. DNA of the CDR3: TGCGCCAGCAGTGAGTCGATGTCTAGCGGGGGCCTAGCCAAAAACATTCAGTACTTC. The encoded protein is CASSESMSSGGLAKNIQYF.

The CDR3 loop reads CASSLVGRMTGAEAFF. The DNA of the CDR3 is TGCGCCAGCAGCTTGGTCGGAAGAATGACAGGGGCTGAAGCTTTCTTT. This chain connects TRBV5-1 to TRBJ1-1; TRBD1 matches at 8 bases. CDR1 SGHRS and CDR2 YFSETQ come from the germline V gene. The CDR3 is 16 residues long. The ends lost 0 bases at V and 6 bases at J; junction bases unmatched: 10.

V and J are TRBV9 and TRBJ2-7; TRBD2 might be the D (5 bases). V was cut by 6 bases and J by 3 bases, with 19 bases left in between. Germline assignment: CDR1 SGDLS and CDR2 YYNGEE. This CDR3 has 15 residues. DNA of the CDR3: TGTGCCAGCAACCTCCCCAGGCTACGGGGCTACGAGCAGTACTTC. Its protein product is CASNLPRLRGYEQYF.

The CDR3 nucleotides are TGTGCCAGCACCCCCACCCCGGGACAGCTTAATGAAAAACTGTTTTTT. Its protein product is CASTPTPGQLNEKLFF. The chain carries TRBV7-9 and TRBJ1-4, with 7 bases identical to TRBD1. CDR1 and CDR2 (germline): SEHNR, FQNEAQ (reference sequence). The CDR3 extends over 16 amino acids. The V and J ends lost 7 bases and 4 bases, in that order; junction bases with no gene match: 12.